This entry is about one T cell receptor (beta chain). With 6 bases clipped from V and 6 bases from J, the junction kept 9 bases outside the gene matches. Per the germline V gene, CDR1 is MNHNY and CDR2 is SVGAGI (reference sequence). The CDR3 is 14 amino acids. The sample originates from a study of blood T cell repertoires in COVID-19. Produced via immunoSEQ multiplex PCR; TCRdb's table is partial and in-frame only. There are 100,000 to 150,000 clones in the sample; around 85% occur only once, and roughly a sixth lies in the top ten. The sequenced material came from peripheral blood. The TCR sequence derives from a man aged 25-40 years with COVID-19, enrolled during active disease. The chain joins TRBV6-6 to TRBJ1-2; 8 bases are a match to TRBD1. This CDR3 is CASRGQDGIDGYTF. As DNA, the CDR3 is TGTGCCAGCAGGGGACAGGACGGCATTGATGGCTACACCTTC.